One sample yielded the 9 T cell receptor beta chains listed below, sequenced in a study of cytomegalovirus exposure and HLA in healthy donors. PCR amplification relied on 60 Vbeta primers (plus 13 Jbeta primers). Data came from immunoSEQ multiplex PCR; TCRdb stores just in-frame clones and leaves some out. The table includes under 150,000 clones, 70% to 80% detected once. What was sequenced was PBMCs. These receptors were obtained from a woman aged 35 to 49 in good health and CMV-seropositive.

The chain links TRBV11-1 to TRBJ2-3; 8 nucleotides line up with TRBD2. Losses at the gene ends were 3 bases for V and 2 bases for J; bases not matched to a gene: 7. Germline CDR1 and CDR2: SGHAT and FQDESV (reference sequence). CDR3 length: 16 amino acids. The CDR3 nucleotides read TGTGCCAGCAGCTTCGGCTGGCGGGAGGTCACAGATACGCAGTATTTT. Encoded protein: CASSFGWREVTDTQYF.

J is TRBJ2-5 and V is TRBV7-9; D is ambiguous. The J call may be in error: the DNA end matches TRBJ2-7 better. The germline V gene has CDR1 SEHNR and CDR2 FQNEAQ (reference sequence). CDR3 length: 14 residues. DNA of the CDR3: TGTGCCAGCAGCTCCCCCTTAGCAGAATACGAGCAGTACTTC. Amino acid sequence: CASSSPLAEYEQYF.

V gene TRBV28 combines with J gene TRBJ1-2; no clear D. From germline, CDR1 is MDHEN and CDR2 SYDVKM. Trimming took 3 bases from V and 0 from J, leaving 11 bases between them. This CDR3 spans 15 amino acids. DNA of the CDR3: TGTGCCAGCAGTTTTGATGAGAAACCTAACTATGGCTACACCTTC. It translates to CASSFDEKPNYGYTF.

The chain joins TRBV28 to TRBJ1-4; 7 bases align to TRBD1. The CDR3 extends over 15 amino acids. With V trimmed by 5 bases and J by 4 bases, 7 bases remained unmatched. The germline gives CDR1 MDHEN, CDR2 SYDVKM. CDR3 region: CASSPGTALNEKLFF. The CDR3 DNA follows: TGTGCCAGCAGTCCGGGGACAGCTCTTAATGAAAAACTGTTTTTT.

V is TRBV28 and J is TRBJ2-4, with D uncertain. CDR1 and CDR2 from the germline V gene are MDHEN and SYDVKM. The CDR3 is 13 amino acids. With 8 bases removed from V and 8 bases from J, the gap between germline ends came to 16 bases. CDR3 residues: CASFHDTPDIQYF. The CDR3 region has the DNA TGTGCCAGCTTTCACGACACTCCGGACATTCAGTACTTC.

The chain carries TRBV13 and TRBJ2-7, with TRBD2 as a possible D gene (5 bases). Trimming shortened V by 5 bases and J by 2 bases, and 19 bases separated the two germline ends. The CDR3 length is 16 residues. Germline assignment: CDR1 PRHDT and CDR2 FYEKMQ (reference sequence). This CDR3 is CASSPEATVTTYEQYF. CDR3 sequence (DNA): TGTGCCAGCAGCCCCGAGGCGACGGTGACTACCTACGAGCAGTACTTC.

The sample holds one count of this clone. This chain connects TRBV7-6 to TRBJ1-5, with D possibly matching TRBD1 (5 bases). CDR1 is SGHVS and CDR2 is FNYEAQ in the germline V gene. Trimming cost V 1 base and J 2 bases, with 6 bases left between them. The CDR3 has 14 amino acids. For the CDR3, the DNA is TGTGCCAGCAGCTTAGAACAGGGCAATCAGCCCCAGCATTTT. Amino acid sequence: CASSLEQGNQPQHF.

This chain links TRBV5-1 with TRBJ2-4; 8 bases are a match to TRBD1. Germline CDR1 reads SGHRS; CDR2 reads YFSETQ. V lost 2 bases and J lost 5; bases outside the gene matches: 3. The length of the CDR3 is 14 residues. Here the CDR3 DNA reads TGCGCCAGCAGCTTATCGACAGGGGAAAACATTCAGTACTTC. Amino acid sequence: CASSLSTGENIQYF. Together with reference TRBV5-1 and TRBJ2-4, the CDR3 gives the full variable domain: KAGVTQTPRYLIKTRGQQVTLSCSPISGHRSVSWYQQTPGQGLQFLFEYFSETQRNKGNFPGRFSGRQFSNSRSEMNVSTLELGDSALYLCASSLSTGENIQYFGAGTRLSVL.

The CDR3 here is CASTTTGQETQYF. CDR3 bases: TGTGCCAGCACCACGACAGGACAAGAGACCCAGTACTTC. V gene TRBV6-1 combines with J gene TRBJ2-5; possibly TRBD1 for D (6 bases). V was trimmed by 7 bases and J by 2 bases, leaving 11 bases between them. CDR3 length: 13 amino acids. Looked up from germline, CDR1 is MNHNS and CDR2 is SASEGT.